Following are 21 T cell receptor beta chains from one sample sequenced in a study of T cell responses to AZD1222 COVID-19 vaccine (TCRdb year 2021). What this sample's time point label stands for: about 28 days (+/-7) after the second vaccine dose. Library prep was done by the immunoSEQ multiplex PCR assay. TCRdb holds this immuneACCESS table with in-frame rearrangements only. Some clones are missing; in checked studies, unresolved V genes explain under half, and the rest has no known cause. This sample comprises approximately 150,000 clones, about 91% of them detected only once. The ten top clones hold roughly 0.98% of the sample. The source was peripheral blood, collected 28 days after the second AZD1222 dose. The source is an adult who received the AZD1222 COVID-19 vaccine.

Comment on this clone: The junction differs from germline at one of its ends, possibly a read error. As DNA, the CDR3 is TGTGCCACCAGTCACGAGACGGGCCTTTTTAGAAGCTTC. This encodes CATSHETGLFRSF. V usage is TRBV15 and J usage is TRBJ1-2; D is uncertain. Germline V lookup: CDR1 LNHNV, CDR2 YYDKDF (reference sequence). This CDR3 has 13 residues.

This chain links TRBV19 with TRBJ1-2; tentative D call: TRBD1 (5 bases). The CDR3 spans 17 residues. The V gene's germline CDR1 is LNHDA and CDR2 SQIVND (reference sequence). Deletions cut 3 bases from V and 8 bases from J, with 25 bases between. This chain's CDR3 is CASSISGLNFFLRGYTF. In nucleotides, the CDR3 is TGTGCCAGTAGTATCTCGGGACTTAACTTTTTTTTAAGGGGCTACACCTTC.

The J gene is TRBJ1-2, the V gene TRBV9; 8 nucleotides match TRBD1. This CDR3 is 14 amino acids long. Trimming took 6 bases from V and 7 from J; bases not matched to a gene: 11. Germline loops: CDR1 SGDLS, CDR2 YYNGEE. Here the CDR3 reads CASNPLDREVGYTF. In DNA, the CDR3 is TGTGCCAGCAATCCCCTGGACAGGGAGGTTGGCTACACCTTC.

V is TRBV4-1 and J is TRBJ2-3; 8 bases are shared with TRBD2. Germline-derived CDR1 and CDR2 are MGHRA and YSYEKL. This CDR3 spans 16 amino acids. Unmatched junction bases numbered 7, after V lost 3 bases and J lost 2 bases. As DNA, the CDR3 is TGCGCCAGCAGCCAGCCTGAGCGGGGGTTCACAGATACGCAGTATTTT. It yields the protein CASSQPERGFTDTQYF.

This chain links TRBV14 with TRBJ2-1; D is unclear. This CDR3 spans 15 amino acids. Trimming removed 5 bases from V and 0 bases from J, with 11 bases in between. CDR1 is SGHDN and CDR2 is FVKESK in the germline V gene. The CDR3 here is CASSSFLSSYNEQFF. For the CDR3, the DNA is TGTGCCAGCAGCTCCTTCCTTAGCTCCTACAATGAGCAGTTCTTC.

The rearrangement links TRBV30 to TRBJ1-1; D gene ambiguous. Trimming took 3 bases from V and 0 from J, leaving 11 bases between them. CDR3 size: 14 residues. Germline CDR1 is GTSNPN and CDR2 is SVGIG (reference sequence). CDR3 coding DNA: TGTGCCTGGAGCCCCTCAGAGATGAACACTGAAGCTTTCTTT. It specifies CAWSPSEMNTEAFF.

This chain connects TRBV7-9 to TRBJ1-3, with a tentative D call TRBD1 (5 bases). Germline CDR1 and CDR2: SEHNR and FQNEAQ (reference sequence). This CDR3 is built from 15 residues. V was trimmed by 2 bases and J by 2 bases, leaving 10 bases between them. CDR3 sequence (DNA): TGTGCCAGCAGCTTAATGGGGGTAACTGGAAACACCATATATTTT. It codes for CASSLMGVTGNTIYF. The variable domain in full, completed from reference TRBV7-9 and TRBJ1-3, reads DTGVSQNPRHKITKRGQNVTFRCDPISEHNRLYWYRQTLGQGPEFLTYFQNEAQLEKSRLLSDRFSAERPKGSFSTLEIQRTEQGDSAMYLCASSLMGVTGNTIYFGEGSWLTVV.

The rearrangement links TRBV6-5 to TRBJ2-7; D not resolved. CDR3 length equals 11 residues. Germline V CDR1 and CDR2: MNHEY, SVGAGI. V was pared by 6 bases and J by 7 bases, with 10 bases between. The chain's CDR3 is CASSHGWEQYF. Here the CDR3 DNA reads TGTGCCAGCAGCCACGGGTGGGAGCAGTACTTC.

V usage is TRBV5-1 and J usage is TRBJ1-3, with D possibly being TRBD1 (6 bases). In germline, CDR1 is SGHRS, CDR2 YFSETQ. V was shortened by 5 bases and J by 2 bases, with 14 bases between the two germline ends. CDR3 length: 15 residues. CDR3 sequence (DNA): TGCGCCAGCAGAACGAACAGGGACGCTGGAAACACCATATATTTT. It is translated as CASRTNRDAGNTIYF.

The rearrangement links TRBV5-6 to TRBJ2-3; 12 nucleotides align to TRBD2. Germline CDR1 is SGHDT and CDR2 is YYEEEE. The CDR3 length is 16 residues. V gave up 3 bases and J gave up 2 bases; unmatched junction bases: 4. The CDR3 region has the DNA TGTGCCAGCAGCTCCCTAGCGGGGGGGCCCACAGATACGCAGTATTTT. Encoded protein: CASSSLAGGPTDTQYF. The whole variable domain, filled in from reference TRBV5-6 and TRBJ2-3, reads DAGVTQSPTHLIKTRGQQVTLRCSPKSGHDTVSWYQQALGQGPQFIFQYYEEEERQRGNFPDRFSGHQFPNYSSELNVNALLLGDSALYLCASSSLAGGPTDTQYFGPGTRLTVL.

The chain employs TRBV5-1 and TRBJ1-1; a weak D match, TRBD1 (5 bases). V lost 4 bases and J lost 1, with 14 bases in between. The CDR3 length is 15 residues. Germline CDR1 SGHRS, CDR2 YFSETQ. CDR3 nucleotides: TGCGCCAGCAGCCCGGAGGTACAGGCGAACACTGAAGCTTTCTTT. Protein product: CASSPEVQANTEAFF.

The CDR3 loop is CSVDKRGGGETQYF. The CDR3, as DNA: TGCAGCGTTGATAAGCGGGGGGGCGGAGAGACCCAGTACTTC. V and J are TRBV29-1 and TRBJ2-5; 10 positions agree with TRBD2. The V gene end was trimmed by 3 bases and the J gene end by 4 bases; junction bases not matched to a gene: 5. Germline V CDR1 and CDR2: SQVTM, ANQGSEA. CDR3 length equals 14 residues.

The V gene is TRBV30, the J gene TRBJ1-2; the D is unclear. Germline-derived CDR1 and CDR2 are GTSNPN and SVGIG (reference sequence). V shed 1 base and J shed 5 bases, with 8 bases lying between them. The CDR3 covers 12 residues. CDR3 amino acids: CAWSANSYGYTF. In nucleotides, the CDR3 is TGTGCCTGGAGTGCCAACAGTTATGGCTACACCTTC.

This chain joins TRBV6-2 or TRBV6-3 and TRBJ2-7; D is possibly TRBD1 (6 bases). Germline CDR1 is MNHEY and CDR2 is SVGEGT. Trimming removed 4 bases from V and 0 bases from J, with 10 bases in between. The CDR3 runs to 14 residues. The chain's CDR3 is CASSWDTASYEQYF. CDR3 nucleotide sequence: TGTGCCAGCAGTTGGGACACCGCCTCCTACGAGCAGTACTTC.

Of note for this clone: This sample also contains other DNA sequences that code for the same CDR3. V and J are TRBV5-1 and TRBJ1-1; no clear D gene. The germline V gene has CDR1 SGHRS and CDR2 YFSETQ. CDR3 length equals 14 residues. V was cut by 1 base and J by 1 base, with 8 bases left in between. CDR3 amino acids: CASSLYRGNTEAFF. Here the CDR3 DNA reads TGCGCCAGCAGCTTGTACCGGGGGAACACTGAAGCTTTCTTT.

The V call is TRBV6-5, the J call TRBJ1-2; D remains ambiguous. Germline V gene sequence: CDR1 MNHEY, CDR2 SVGAGI. The CDR3 contains 13 residues. Trimming stripped 2 bases from V and 5 bases from J, with 9 bases between. The CDR3 sequence is CASSYKGGYGYTF. CDR3 DNA: TGTGCCAGCAGTTACAAGGGCGGATATGGCTACACCTTC.

The genes are TRBV25-1 and TRBJ1-1, with TRBD1 as a possible D gene (5 bases). V shed 6 bases and J shed 12 bases, with 20 bases lying between them. The CDR3 has 13 amino acids. The germline CDR1 and CDR2 sequences are MGHDK and SYGVNS. The CDR3 bases are TGTGCCAGCAGGGGAAGGGGCTCCTACTCAACTTTCTTT. Amino acid sequence: CASRGRGSYSTFF. The full variable domain, in which reference TRBV25-1 and TRBJ1-1 provide the parts outside the CDR3, is EADIYQTPRYLVIGTGKKITLECSQTMGHDKMYWYQQDPGMELHLIHYSYGVNSTEKGDLSSESTVSRIRTEHFPLTLESARPSHTSQYLCASRGRGSYSTFFGQGTRLTVV.

V is TRBV4-1 and J is TRBJ2-5; 8 bases agree with TRBD1. In germline, CDR1 is MGHRA, CDR2 YSYEKL. V shed 1 base, J shed 6 bases, and the junction held 7 bases outside the gene matches. CDR3 length: 15 amino acids. CDR3 in amino acids: CASSQGVGQGKTQYF. The DNA of the CDR3 is TGCGCCAGCAGCCAAGGGGTAGGACAGGGAAAGACCCAGTACTTC.

The J gene is TRBJ2-7, the V gene TRBV18; 9 bases map to TRBD1. The CDR3 is made up of 15 amino acids. CDR1 and CDR2 (germline): KGHSH, LQKENI. With 5 bases clipped from V and 7 bases from J, the junction kept 12 bases outside the gene matches. The CDR3 sequence is CASSMGQGRSGEQYF. The DNA for the CDR3 is TGTGCCAGCTCAATGGGACAGGGAAGGTCGGGGGAGCAGTACTTC.

The chain couples TRBV30 to TRBJ2-5; D remains unclear. Germline values: CDR1 GTSNPN, CDR2 SVGIG (reference sequence). V lost 0 bases and J lost 2, with 7 bases in between. This CDR3 region has 13 residues. The CDR3 bases are TGTGCCTGGAGTGTCGGGTTTCAAGAGACCCAGTACTTC. Protein product: CAWSVGFQETQYF.

The rearrangement links TRBV4-1 to TRBJ2-5; D remains unclear. Germline lookup yields CDR1 MGHRA and CDR2 YSYEKL. This CDR3 contains 15 residues. Between the trimmed V and J ends, which lost 1 base and 4 bases, there was a span of 13 bases. The CDR3 coding sequence is TGCGCCAGCAGCCAAGGGTTAGAGCGAGGAGAGACCCAGTACTTC. As protein: CASSQGLERGETQYF.